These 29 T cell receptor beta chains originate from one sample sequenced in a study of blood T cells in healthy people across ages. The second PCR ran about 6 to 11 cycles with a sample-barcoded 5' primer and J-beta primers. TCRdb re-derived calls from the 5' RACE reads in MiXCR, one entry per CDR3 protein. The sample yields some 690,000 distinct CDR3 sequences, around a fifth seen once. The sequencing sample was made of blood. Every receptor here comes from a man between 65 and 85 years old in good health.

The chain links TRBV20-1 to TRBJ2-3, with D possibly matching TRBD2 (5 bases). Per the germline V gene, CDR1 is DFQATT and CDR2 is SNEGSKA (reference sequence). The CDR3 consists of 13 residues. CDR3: CSPEGRGTDTQYF. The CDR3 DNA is TGCAGCCCCGAGGGCCGCGGGACAGATACGCAGTATTTT.

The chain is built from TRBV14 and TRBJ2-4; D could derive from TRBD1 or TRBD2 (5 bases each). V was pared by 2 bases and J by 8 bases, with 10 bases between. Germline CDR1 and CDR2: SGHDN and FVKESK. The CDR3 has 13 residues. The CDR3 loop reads CASSQNRGDIQYF. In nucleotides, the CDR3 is TGTGCCAGCAGCCAAAATAGAGGGGACATTCAGTACTTC.

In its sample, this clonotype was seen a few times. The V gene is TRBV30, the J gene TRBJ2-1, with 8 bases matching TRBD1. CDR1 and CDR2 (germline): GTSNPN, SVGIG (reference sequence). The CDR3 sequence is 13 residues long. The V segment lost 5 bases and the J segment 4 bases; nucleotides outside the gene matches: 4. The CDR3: CAWSDREYNEQFF. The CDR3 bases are TGTGCCTGGTCGGACAGGGAGTACAATGAGCAGTTCTTC.

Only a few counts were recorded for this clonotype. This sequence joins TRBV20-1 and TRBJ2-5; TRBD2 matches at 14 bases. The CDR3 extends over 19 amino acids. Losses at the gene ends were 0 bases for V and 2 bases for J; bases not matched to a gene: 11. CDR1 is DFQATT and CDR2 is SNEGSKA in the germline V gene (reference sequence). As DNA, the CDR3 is TGCAGTGCTAGAGATGACATTGGGACTAGCGGGGGCCTTCAAGAGACCCAGTACTTC. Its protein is CSARDDIGTSGGLQETQYF.

The CDR3 loop reads CSARGTGNHEQYF. Written as DNA, the CDR3 is TGCAGTGCTAGAGGGACAGGGAACCACGAGCAGTACTTC. The V call is TRBV20-1, the J call TRBJ2-7; TRBD1 matches at 8 bases. V lost 1 base to trimming and J lost 5 bases; unmatched junction nucleotides: 4. The CDR3 spans 13 residues. Germline V lookup: CDR1 DFQATT, CDR2 SNEGSKA (reference sequence).

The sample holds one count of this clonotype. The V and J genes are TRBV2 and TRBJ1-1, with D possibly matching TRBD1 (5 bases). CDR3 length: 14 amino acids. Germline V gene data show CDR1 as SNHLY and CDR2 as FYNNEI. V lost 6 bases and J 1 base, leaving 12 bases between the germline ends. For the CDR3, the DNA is TGTGCCAGCAGACCTCCAACAGGGAACACTGAAGCTTTCTTT. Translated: CASRPPTGNTEAFF.

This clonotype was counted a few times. In nucleotides, the CDR3 is TGCGCCAGCAGCTTGGATGGAGGGATAGGTGGCTACACCTTC. Its translation: CASSLDGGIGGYTF. This chain joins TRBV5-1 and TRBJ1-2; no clear D gene. With 0 bases removed from V and 7 bases from J, the gap between germline ends came to 13 bases. This CDR3 contains 14 residues. Germline CDR1 SGHRS, CDR2 YFSETQ.

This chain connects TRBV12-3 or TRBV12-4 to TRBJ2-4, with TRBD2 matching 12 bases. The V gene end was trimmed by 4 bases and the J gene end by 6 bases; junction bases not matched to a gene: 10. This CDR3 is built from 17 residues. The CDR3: CASSSSGRGIGGNIQYF. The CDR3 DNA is TGTGCCAGCAGTTCTAGCGGGAGGGGAATTGGGGGAAACATTCAGTACTTC.

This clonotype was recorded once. Written as DNA, the CDR3 is TGCAGTGCTAGATTGGGACAGGGGGCGAGTGAGCAGTACTTC. Protein: CSARLGQGASEQYF. This rearrangement joins TRBV20-1 to TRBJ2-5, with 12 bases identical to TRBD1. The junction had 9 bases not matched to a gene; V was cut back by 2 bases and J by 11 bases. Looked up from germline, CDR1 is DFQATT and CDR2 is SNEGSKA (reference sequence). CDR3 length: 14 amino acids.

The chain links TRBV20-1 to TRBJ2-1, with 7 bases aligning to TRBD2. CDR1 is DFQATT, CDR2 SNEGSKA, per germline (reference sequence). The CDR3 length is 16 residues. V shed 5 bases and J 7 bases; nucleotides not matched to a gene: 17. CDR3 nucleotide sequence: TGCAGTGCTCCTAAAGGGTCGGCGGGAGTTCGGAATGAGCAGTTCTTC. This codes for CSAPKGSAGVRNEQFF.

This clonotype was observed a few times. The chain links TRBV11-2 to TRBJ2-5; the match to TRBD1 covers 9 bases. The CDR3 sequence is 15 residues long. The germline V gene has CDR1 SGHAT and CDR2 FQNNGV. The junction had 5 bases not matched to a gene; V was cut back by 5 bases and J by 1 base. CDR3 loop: CASSAGQGPQETQYF. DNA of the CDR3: TGTGCCAGCAGCGCGGGACAGGGTCCCCAAGAGACCCAGTACTTC.

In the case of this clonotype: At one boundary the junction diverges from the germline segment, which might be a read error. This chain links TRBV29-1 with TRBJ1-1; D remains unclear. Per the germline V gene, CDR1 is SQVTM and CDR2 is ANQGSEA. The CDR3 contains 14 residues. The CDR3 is CSVSGTRVNAEAFF. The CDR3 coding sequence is TGCAGCGTTTCGGGCACAAGAGTGAACGCTGAAGCTTTCTTT.

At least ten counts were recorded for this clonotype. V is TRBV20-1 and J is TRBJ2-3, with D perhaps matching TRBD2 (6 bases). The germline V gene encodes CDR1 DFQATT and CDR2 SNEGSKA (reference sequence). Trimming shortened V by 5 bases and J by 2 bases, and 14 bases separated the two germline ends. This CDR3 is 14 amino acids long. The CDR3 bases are TGCAGTGCTCCCCCGAGGCGGGACACAGATACGCAGTATTTT. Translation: CSAPPRRDTDTQYF.

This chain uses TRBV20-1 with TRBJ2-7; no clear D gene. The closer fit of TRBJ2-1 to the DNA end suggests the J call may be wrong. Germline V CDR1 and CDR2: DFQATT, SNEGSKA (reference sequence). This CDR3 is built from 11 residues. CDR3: CSAFVRGEQFF. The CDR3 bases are TGCAGTGCTTTCGTTCGTGGTGAGCAGTTCTTC.

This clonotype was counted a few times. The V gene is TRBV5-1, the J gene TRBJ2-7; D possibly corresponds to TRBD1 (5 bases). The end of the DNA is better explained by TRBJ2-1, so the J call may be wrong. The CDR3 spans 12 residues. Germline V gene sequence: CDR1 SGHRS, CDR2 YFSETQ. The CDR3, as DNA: TGCGCCAGCAGCTGGACACGCAATGAGCAGTTCTTC. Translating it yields CASSWTRNEQFF.

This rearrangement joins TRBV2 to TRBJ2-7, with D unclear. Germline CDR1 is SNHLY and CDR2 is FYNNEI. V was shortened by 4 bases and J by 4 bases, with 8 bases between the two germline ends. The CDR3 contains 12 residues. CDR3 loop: CASSGSQYEQYF. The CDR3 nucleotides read TGTGCCAGCAGTGGGTCTCAATACGAGCAGTACTTC.

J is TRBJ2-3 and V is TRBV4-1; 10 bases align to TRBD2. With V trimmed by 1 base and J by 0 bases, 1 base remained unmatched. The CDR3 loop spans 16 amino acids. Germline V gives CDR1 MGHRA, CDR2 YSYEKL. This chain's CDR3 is CASSQASGGSTDTQYF. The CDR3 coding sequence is TGCGCCAGCAGCCAAGCTAGCGGGGGTAGCACAGATACGCAGTATTTT.

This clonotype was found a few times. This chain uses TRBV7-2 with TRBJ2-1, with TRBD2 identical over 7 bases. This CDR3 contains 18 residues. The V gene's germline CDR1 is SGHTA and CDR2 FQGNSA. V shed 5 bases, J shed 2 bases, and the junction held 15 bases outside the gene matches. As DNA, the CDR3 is TGTGCCAGCAGCCTTAGATCGACCTCCGGGACTACCTACAATGAGCAGTTCTTC. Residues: CASSLRSTSGTTYNEQFF.

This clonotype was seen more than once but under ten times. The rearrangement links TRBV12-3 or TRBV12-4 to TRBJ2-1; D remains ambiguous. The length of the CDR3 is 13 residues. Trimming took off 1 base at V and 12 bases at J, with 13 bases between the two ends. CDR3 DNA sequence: TGTGCCAGCAGTTTAGAAGGTGACCAAGCGCAGTTCTTC. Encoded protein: CASSLEGDQAQFF.

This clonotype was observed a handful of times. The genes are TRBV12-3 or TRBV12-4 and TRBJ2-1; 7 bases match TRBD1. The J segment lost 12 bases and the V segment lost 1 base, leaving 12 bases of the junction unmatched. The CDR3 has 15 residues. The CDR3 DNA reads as TGTGCCAGCAGTTTAGGGCAGGGGGTGCTGGATGGGCAGTTCTTC. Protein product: CASSLGQGVLDGQFF.

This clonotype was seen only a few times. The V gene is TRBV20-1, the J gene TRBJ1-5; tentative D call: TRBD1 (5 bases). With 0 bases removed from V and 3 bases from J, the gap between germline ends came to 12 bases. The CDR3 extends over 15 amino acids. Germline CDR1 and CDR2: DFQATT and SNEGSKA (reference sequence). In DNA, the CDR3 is TGCAGTGCTAGAGATGTTGGGGGATTCAATCAGCCCCAGCATTTT. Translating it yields CSARDVGGFNQPQHF.

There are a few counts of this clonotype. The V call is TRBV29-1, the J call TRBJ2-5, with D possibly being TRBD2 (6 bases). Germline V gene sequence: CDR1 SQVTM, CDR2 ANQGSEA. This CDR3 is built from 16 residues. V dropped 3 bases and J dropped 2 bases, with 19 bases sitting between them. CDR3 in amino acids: CSVDRREHSLQETQYF. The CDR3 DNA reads TGCAGCGTTGACAGGAGGGAGCACTCCTTGCAAGAGACCCAGTACTTC.

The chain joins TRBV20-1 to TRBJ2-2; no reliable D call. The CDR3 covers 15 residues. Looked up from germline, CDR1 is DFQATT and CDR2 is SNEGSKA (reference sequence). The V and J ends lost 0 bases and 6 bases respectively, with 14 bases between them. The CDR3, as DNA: TGCAGTGCTAGAGATCCGTTCCAGGTTGCCGGGGAGCTGTTTTTT. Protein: CSARDPFQVAGELFF.

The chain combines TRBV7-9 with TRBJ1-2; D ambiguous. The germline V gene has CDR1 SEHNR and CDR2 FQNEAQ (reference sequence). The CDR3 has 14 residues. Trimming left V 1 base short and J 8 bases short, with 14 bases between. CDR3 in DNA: TGTGCCAGCAGCTTAGGCGTACGAATGGGGGGCTACACCTTC. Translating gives CASSLGVRMGGYTF.

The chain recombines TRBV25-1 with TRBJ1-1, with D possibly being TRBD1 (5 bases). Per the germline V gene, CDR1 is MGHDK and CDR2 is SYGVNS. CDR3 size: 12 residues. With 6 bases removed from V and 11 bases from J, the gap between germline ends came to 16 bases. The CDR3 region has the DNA TGTGCCAGCAGGGGGGTCGGGGGAGCGGCTTTCTTT. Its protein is CASRGVGGAAFF. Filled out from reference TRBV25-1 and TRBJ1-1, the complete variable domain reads EADIYQTPRYLVIGTGKKITLECSQTMGHDKMYWYQQDPGMELHLIHYSYGVNSTEKGDLSSESTVSRIRTEHFPLTLESARPSHTSQYLCASRGVGGAAFFGQGTRLTVV.

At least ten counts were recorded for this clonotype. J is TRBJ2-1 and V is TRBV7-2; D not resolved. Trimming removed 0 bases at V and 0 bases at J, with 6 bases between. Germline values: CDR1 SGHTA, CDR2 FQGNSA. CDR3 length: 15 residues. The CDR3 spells CASSLAVSSYNEQFF. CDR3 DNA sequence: TGTGCCAGCAGCTTAGCCGTGAGCTCCTACAATGAGCAGTTCTTC.

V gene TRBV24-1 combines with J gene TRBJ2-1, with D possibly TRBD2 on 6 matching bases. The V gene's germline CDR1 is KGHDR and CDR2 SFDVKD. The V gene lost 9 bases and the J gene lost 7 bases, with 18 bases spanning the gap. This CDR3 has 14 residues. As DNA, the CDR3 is TGTGCCACCGACACGGGGGTCAGGCGGAATGAGCAGTTCTTC. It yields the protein CATDTGVRRNEQFF.

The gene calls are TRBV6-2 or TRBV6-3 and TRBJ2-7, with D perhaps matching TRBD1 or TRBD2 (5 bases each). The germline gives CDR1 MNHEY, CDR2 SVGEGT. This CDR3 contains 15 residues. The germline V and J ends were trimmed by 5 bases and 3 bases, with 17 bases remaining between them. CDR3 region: CASSKSGTQNYEQYV. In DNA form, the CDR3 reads TGTGCCAGCAGTAAATCCGGGACGCAGAACTACGAGCAGTACGTC.

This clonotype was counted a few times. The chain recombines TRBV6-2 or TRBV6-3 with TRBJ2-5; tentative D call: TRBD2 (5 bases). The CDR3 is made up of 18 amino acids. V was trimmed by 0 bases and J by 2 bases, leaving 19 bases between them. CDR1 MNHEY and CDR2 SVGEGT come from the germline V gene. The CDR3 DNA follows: TGTGCCAGCAGTTACTCGCGCGCCCGGCCCGGGAAACAAGAGACCCAGTACTTC. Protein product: CASSYSRARPGKQETQYF.